This note documents a single TCR beta chain sequence. Its antigen is not identified. The data were obtained in a study of cytomegalovirus exposure and HLA in healthy donors. Study in general: The use of the same platform for the 100 to 150 validation repertoires and the approximately 730 first-cohort repertoires was reported by a later analysis. General study points: Whilst most TCR sequences proved rare, a subset of public TCRs occurred across many donors. It was found in a later analysis that first-cohort TCR clusters tended to co-occur in the 100 to 150 validation repertoires.

V dropped 4 bases and J dropped 1; count of bases not matched to a gene: 2. The CDR3 spans 15 residues. CDR1 LGHNA and CDR2 YNFKEQ come from the germline V gene. TCRdb keeps only in-frame clones here, not all; method: immunoSEQ multiplex PCR. Among about 240,000 clones listed, approximately 86% were seen once. Source material: PBMCs. The V and J genes are TRBV4-2 and TRBJ2-3; 10 nucleotides align to TRBD2. This sequence originates from a woman aged 25 to 39 in good health and CMV-seropositive. In nucleotides, the CDR3 is TGTGCCAGCAGCCGGGGGACTAGCGGCACAGATACGCAGTATTTT. Protein product: CASSRGTSGTDTQYF.